The sequence of this TCR beta chain was determined in a study of cytomegalovirus exposure and HLA in healthy donors. Overall study context: There were around 100 million unique TCR beta sequences, drawn from about 179 million T cells, in an earlier analysis.

Worth noting for this clone: Its antigen is unidentified.

The PCR was carried out with 60 Vbeta primers and 13 Jbeta primers. Generated by immunoSEQ multiplex PCR, the TCRdb table keeps only in-frame clones and is missing some. The data hold around 110,000 clones, with 74% observed a single time. The CDR3 spans 13 residues. Germline-derived CDR1 and CDR2 are LNHNV and YYDKDF (reference sequence). Points from the study as a whole: Accurate prediction of most subjects' HLA-A and HLA-B alleles from TCR beta sequences was reported. For presence/absence analyses, sequencing depth was assumed to be roughly uniform across donors. It was shown in a later analysis that HLA-associated TCR beta chains were more clonally expanded than other, equally common chains.

This receptor was taken from a woman aged 40-49 years in good health and CMV-seropositive. Material: PBMCs. V is TRBV15 and J is TRBJ1-6; tentative D call: TRBD1 (5 bases). Here the CDR3 reads CVSGESYNSPLHF. The CDR3 nucleotides read TGTGTTTCGGGGGAGTCCTATAATTCACCCCTCCACTTT.